This TCR beta chain was sequenced for a study of T cell repertoires in cytomegalovirus infection. Each CDR3 protein is one row after TCRdb ran MiXCR on the reads. The table shows some 680,000 distinct CDR3 sequences, with less than 40% occurring only once. On this clonotype itself: As yet, its antigen is unknown.

The V gene lost 4 bases and the J gene lost 0 bases, with 13 bases spanning the gap. This CDR3 has 17 residues. CDR1 is MDHEN, CDR2 SYDVKM, per germline. Study-level points and caveats: In two of eight donors, the top clonotype was HLA-C-restricted CMV-specific. Public TCR beta family frequency separated CMV-and-HLA carriers, including in an independent cohort.

The genes are TRBV28 and TRBJ2-6; no clear D gene. This receptor was obtained from a human donor in good health (CMV status not recorded). Some clones in this sample may be carry-over from other donors' samples. The sequencing input was PBMCs. The CDR3 spells CASSSTIWYSGANVLTF. DNA for the CDR3: TGTGCCAGCAGTTCTACCATTTGGTACTCTGGGGCCAACGTCCTGACTTTC. The full variable domain, with the rest looked up from reference TRBV28 and TRBJ2-6, is DVKVTQSSRYLVKRTGEKVFLECVQDMDHENMFWYRQDPGLGLRLIYFSYDVKMKEKGDIPEGYSVSREKKERFSLILESASTNQTSMYLCASSSTIWYSGANVLTFGAGSRLTVL.